This T cell receptor (beta chain) was documented in a study of blood T cell repertoires in COVID-19. CDR1 is MNHEY and CDR2 is SVGAGI in the germline V gene. The CDR3 spans 12 residues. Trimming took off 5 bases at V and 3 bases at J, with 8 bases between the two ends. Clones were sequenced by immunoSEQ multiplex PCR, and TCRdb holds only the in-frame ones, with some missing. The sample shows roughly 130,000 clones, 86% of them seen only once. This clone was seen a single time. The source is a woman aged 45-59 years who had recovered from COVID-19. The sequencing input was PBMCs or T cells enriched from blood (not recorded which). This chain joins TRBV6-5 and TRBJ2-7; D uncertain. CDR3 protein: CASSQSDYEQYF. DNA for the CDR3: TGTGCCAGCAGTCAGAGCGACTACGAGCAGTACTTC.